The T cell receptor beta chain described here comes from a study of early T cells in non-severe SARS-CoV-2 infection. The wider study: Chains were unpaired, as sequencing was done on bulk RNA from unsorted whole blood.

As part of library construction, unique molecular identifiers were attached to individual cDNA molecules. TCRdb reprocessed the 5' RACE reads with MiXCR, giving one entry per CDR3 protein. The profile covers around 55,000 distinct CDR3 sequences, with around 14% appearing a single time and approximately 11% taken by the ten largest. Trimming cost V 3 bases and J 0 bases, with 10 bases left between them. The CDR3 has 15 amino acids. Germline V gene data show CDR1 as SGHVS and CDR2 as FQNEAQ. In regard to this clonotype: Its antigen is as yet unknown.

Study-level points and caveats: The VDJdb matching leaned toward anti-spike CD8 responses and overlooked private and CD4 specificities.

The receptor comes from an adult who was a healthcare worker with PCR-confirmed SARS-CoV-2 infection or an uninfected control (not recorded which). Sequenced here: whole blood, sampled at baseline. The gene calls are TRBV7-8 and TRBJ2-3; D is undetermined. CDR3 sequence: CASSFGASSTDTQYF. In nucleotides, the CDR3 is TGTGCCAGCAGCTTCGGCGCTAGTAGCACAGATACGCAGTATTTT.